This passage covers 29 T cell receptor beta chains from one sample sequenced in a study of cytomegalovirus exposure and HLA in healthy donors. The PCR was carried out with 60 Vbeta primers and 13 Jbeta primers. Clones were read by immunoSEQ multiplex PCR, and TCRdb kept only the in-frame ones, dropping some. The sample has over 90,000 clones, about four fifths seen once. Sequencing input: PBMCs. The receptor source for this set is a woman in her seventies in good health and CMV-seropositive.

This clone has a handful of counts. The CDR3 DNA sequence: TGTGCCAGCAGCTTTGGACGGGGCACCGGGGAGCTGTTTTTT. Translated, it gives CASSFGRGTGELFF. The chain has TRBV7-3 and TRBJ2-2; perhaps TRBD2 as D (5 bases). Germline V CDR1 and CDR2: SGHTA, FQGTGA. V was clipped by 3 bases and J by 4 bases, with 9 bases between them. The CDR3 is made up of 14 amino acids.

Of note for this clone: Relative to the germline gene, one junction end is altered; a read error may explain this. The CDR3 spells CSSTKQGAMDTEAFF. DNA of the CDR3: TGTTCCAGCACCAAACAGGGGGCTATGGACACTGAAGCTTTCTTT. The chain is built from TRBV7-9 and TRBJ1-1; 9 nucleotides agree with TRBD1. The CDR3 totals 15 residues. CDR1 and CDR2 (germline): SEHNR, FQNEAQ (reference sequence).

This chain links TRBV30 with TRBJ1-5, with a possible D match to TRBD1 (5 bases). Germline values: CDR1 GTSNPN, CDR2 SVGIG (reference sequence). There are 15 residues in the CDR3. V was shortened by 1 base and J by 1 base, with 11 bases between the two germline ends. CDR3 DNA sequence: TGTGCCTGGAGTGGCCAGGGTGTAAGCAATCAGCCCCAGCATTTT. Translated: CAWSGQGVSNQPQHF.

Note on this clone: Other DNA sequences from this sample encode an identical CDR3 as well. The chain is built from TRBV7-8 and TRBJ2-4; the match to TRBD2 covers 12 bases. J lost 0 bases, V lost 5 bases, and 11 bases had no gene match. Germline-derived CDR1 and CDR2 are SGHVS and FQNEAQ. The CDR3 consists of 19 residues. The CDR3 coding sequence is TGTGCCAGCAGCGTCTCACTAGCGGGAGGATGGGGAGCCAAAAACATTCAGTACTTC. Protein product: CASSVSLAGGWGAKNIQYF.

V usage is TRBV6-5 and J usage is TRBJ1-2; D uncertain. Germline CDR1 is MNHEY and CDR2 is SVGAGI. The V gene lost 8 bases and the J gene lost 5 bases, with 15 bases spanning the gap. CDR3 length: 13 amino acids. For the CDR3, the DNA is TGTGCCAGCGCCCCGGGGAGCCGGTATGGCTACACCTTC. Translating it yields CASAPGSRYGYTF.

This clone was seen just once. The CDR3 nucleotides are TGTGCCAGCAGTTTCCGCCCGGGACAGAAAACTAACTATGGCTACACCTTC. As protein: CASSFRPGQKTNYGYTF. The chain couples TRBV28 to TRBJ1-2; 7 bases fit TRBD1. Trimming at V came to 3 bases and at J to 0 bases, leaving 10 bases not matched to a gene. Per the germline V gene, CDR1 is MDHEN and CDR2 is SYDVKM. The CDR3 is made up of 17 amino acids.

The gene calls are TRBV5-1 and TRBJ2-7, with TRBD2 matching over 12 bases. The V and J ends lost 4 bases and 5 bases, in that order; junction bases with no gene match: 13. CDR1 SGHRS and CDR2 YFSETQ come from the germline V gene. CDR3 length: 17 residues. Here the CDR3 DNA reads TGCGCCAGCAGCAAAGCCCCGACTAGCGGGAGTAGGAACGAGCAGTACTTC. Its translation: CASSKAPTSGSRNEQYF.

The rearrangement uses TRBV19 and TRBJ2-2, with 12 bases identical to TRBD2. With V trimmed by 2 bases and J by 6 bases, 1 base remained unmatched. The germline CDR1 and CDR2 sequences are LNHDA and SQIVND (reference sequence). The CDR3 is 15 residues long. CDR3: CASSILAGGAGELFF. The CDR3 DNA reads TGTGCCAGTAGTATACTAGCGGGAGGGGCCGGGGAGCTGTTTTTT.

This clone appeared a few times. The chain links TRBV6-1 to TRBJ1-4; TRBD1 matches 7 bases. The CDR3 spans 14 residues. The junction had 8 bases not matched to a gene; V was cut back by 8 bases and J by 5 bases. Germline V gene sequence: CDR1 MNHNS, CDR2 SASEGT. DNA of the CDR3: TGTGCCAGCGGGGAGACAGGGTGGAATGAAAAACTGTTTTTT. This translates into CASGETGWNEKLFF.

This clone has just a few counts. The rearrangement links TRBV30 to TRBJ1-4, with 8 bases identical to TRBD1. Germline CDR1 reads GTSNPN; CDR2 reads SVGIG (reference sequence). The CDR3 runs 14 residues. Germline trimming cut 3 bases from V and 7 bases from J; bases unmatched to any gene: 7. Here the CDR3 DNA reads TGTGCCTGGAGGAAATCAGGGGGCGGTGAAAAACTGTTTTTT. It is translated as CAWRKSGGGEKLFF.

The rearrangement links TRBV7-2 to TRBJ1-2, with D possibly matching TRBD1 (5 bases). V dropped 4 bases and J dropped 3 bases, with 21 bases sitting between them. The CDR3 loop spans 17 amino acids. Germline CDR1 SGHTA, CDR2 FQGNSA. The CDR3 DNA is TGTGCCAGCAGCTCCCCAGGGCGATTATGGAGAGACTATGGCTACACCTTC. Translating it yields CASSSPGRLWRDYGYTF.

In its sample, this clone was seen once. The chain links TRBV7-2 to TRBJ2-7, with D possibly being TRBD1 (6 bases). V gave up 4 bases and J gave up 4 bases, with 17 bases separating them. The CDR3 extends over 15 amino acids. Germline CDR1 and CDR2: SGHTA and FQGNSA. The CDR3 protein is CASSSPARGSYEQYF. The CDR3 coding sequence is TGTGCCAGCAGCTCGCCTGCCAGGGGTTCATACGAGCAGTACTTC.

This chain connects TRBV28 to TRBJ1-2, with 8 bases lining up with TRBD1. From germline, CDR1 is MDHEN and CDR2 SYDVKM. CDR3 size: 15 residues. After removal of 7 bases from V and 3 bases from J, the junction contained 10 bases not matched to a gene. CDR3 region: CASKGSGGADYGYTF. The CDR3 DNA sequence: TGTGCCAGCAAAGGTTCAGGGGGCGCCGACTATGGCTACACCTTC.

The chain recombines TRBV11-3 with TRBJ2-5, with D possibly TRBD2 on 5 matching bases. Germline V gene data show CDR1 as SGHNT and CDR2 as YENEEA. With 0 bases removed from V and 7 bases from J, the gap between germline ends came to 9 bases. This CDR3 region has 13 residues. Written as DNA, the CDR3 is TGTGCCAGCAGCTTAGACGAGGGCCGGACCCAGTACTTC. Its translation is CASSLDEGRTQYF.

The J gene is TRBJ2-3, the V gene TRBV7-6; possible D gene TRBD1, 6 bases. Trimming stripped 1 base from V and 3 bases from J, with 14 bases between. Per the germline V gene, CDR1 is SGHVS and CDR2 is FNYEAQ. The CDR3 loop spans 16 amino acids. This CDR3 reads CASSLGATGGTDTQYF. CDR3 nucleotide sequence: TGTGCCAGCAGCTTAGGCGCGACAGGCGGGACAGATACGCAGTATTTT.

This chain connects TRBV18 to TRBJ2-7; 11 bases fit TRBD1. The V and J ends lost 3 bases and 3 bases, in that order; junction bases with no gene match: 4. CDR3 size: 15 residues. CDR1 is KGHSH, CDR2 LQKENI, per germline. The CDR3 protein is CASSPLGTGGYEQYF. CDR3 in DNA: TGTGCCAGCTCACCCCTAGGGACAGGGGGCTACGAGCAGTACTTC.

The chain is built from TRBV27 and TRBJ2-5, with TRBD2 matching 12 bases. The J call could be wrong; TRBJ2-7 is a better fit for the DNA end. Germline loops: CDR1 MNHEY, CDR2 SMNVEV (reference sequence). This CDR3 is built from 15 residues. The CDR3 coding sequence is TGTGCCAGCAGTTTACTGACTAGCGGGAGTCTCGAGCAGTACTTC. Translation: CASSLLTSGSLEQYF.

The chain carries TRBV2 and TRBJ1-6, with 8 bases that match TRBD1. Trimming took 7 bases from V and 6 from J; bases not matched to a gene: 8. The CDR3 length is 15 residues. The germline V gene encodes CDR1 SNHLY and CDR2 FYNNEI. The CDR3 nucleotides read TGTGCCAGCACCGACCACAGGGGGATTAATTCACCCCTCCACTTT. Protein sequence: CASTDHRGINSPLHF. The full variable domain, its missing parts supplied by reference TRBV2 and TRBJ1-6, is EPEVTQTPSHQVTQMGQEVILRCVPISNHLYFYWYRQILGQKVEFLVSFYNNEISEKSEIFDDQFSVERPDGSNFTLKIRSTKLEDSAMYFCASTDHRGINSPLHFGNGTRLTVT.

The CDR3 nucleotides read TGTGCCAGCAGCTTAGATTTGACGGGCGAGCAGTACTTC. It encodes CASSLDLTGEQYF. The rearrangement links TRBV11-2 to TRBJ2-7; D unclear. The CDR3 sequence is 13 residues long. Per germline, CDR1 SGHAT and CDR2 FQNNGV. The germline V and J ends were trimmed by 0 bases and 6 bases, with 9 bases remaining between them.

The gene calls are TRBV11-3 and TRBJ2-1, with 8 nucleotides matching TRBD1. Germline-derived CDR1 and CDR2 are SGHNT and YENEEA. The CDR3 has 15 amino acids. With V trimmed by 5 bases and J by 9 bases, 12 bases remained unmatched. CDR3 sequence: CASSQTGENAGEQFF. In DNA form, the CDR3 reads TGTGCCAGCAGCCAGACAGGGGAGAATGCCGGTGAGCAGTTCTTC. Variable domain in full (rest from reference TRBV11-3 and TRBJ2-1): EAGVVQSPRYKIIEKKQPVAFWCNPISGHNTLYWYLQNLGQGPELLIRYENEEAVDDSQLPKDRFSAERLKGVDSTLKIQPAELGDSAVYLCASSQTGENAGEQFFGPGTRLTVL.

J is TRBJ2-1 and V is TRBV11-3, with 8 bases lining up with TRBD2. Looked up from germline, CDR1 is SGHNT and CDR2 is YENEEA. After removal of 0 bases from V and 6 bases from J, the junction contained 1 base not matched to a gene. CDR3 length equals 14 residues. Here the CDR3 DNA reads TGTGCCAGCAGCTTAGAAGGGACTAGCAATGAGCAGTTCTTC. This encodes CASSLEGTSNEQFF.

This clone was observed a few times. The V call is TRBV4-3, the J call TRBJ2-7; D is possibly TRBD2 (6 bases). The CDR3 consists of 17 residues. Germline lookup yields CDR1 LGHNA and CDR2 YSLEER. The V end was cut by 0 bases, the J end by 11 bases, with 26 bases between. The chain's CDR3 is CASSQDLGGSRNGIEYF. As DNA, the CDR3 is TGCGCCAGCAGCCAAGACCTCGGGGGTAGCAGGAACGGTATTGAGTACTTC.

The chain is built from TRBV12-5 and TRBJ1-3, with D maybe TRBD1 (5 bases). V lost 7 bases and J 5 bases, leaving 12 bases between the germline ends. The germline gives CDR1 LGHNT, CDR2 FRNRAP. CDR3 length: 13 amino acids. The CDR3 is CASVGPNRNTIYF. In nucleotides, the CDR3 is TGTGCTAGTGTGGGGCCAAATAGAAACACCATATATTTT.

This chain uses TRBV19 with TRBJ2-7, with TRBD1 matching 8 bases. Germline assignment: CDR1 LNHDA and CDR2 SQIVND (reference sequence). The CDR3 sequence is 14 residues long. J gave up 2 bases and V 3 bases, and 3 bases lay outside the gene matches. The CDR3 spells CASSMATGAYEQYF. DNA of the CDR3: TGTGCCAGTAGTATGGCGACAGGGGCCTACGAGCAGTACTTC.

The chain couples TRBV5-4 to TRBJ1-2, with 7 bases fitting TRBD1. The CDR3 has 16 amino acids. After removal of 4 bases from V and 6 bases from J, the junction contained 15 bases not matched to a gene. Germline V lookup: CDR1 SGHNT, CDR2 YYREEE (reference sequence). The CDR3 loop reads CASSLTGDRVRHGYTF. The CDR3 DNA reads TGTGCCAGCAGCCTAACCGGAGACAGGGTGCGGCATGGCTACACCTTC.

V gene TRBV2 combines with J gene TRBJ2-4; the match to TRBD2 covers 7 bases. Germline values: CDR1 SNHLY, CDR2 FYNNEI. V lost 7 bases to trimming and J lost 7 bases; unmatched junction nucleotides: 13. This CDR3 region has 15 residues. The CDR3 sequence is CASNALRGEGNIQYF. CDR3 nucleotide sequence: TGTGCCAGCAACGCCTTACGGGGGGAAGGGAACATTCAGTACTTC.

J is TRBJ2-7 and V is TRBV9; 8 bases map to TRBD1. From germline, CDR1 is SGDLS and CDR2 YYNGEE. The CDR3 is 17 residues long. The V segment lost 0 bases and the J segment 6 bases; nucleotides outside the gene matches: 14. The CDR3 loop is CASSVANTGTGSGEQYF. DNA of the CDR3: TGTGCCAGCAGCGTAGCCAATACCGGGACAGGCTCTGGCGAGCAGTACTTC.

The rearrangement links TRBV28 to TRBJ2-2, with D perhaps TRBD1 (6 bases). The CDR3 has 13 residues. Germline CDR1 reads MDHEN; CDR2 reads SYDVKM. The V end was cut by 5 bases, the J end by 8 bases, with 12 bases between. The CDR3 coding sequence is TGTGCCAGCAGTCAAACAGGGATAGGGGAGCTGTTTTTT. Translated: CASSQTGIGELFF.

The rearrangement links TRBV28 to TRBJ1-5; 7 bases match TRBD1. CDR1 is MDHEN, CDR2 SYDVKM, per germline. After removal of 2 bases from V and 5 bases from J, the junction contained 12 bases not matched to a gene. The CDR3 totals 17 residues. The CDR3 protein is CASSLQKFRQGYQPQHF. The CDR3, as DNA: TGTGCCAGCAGTTTACAAAAATTTAGACAGGGATATCAGCCCCAGCATTTT.